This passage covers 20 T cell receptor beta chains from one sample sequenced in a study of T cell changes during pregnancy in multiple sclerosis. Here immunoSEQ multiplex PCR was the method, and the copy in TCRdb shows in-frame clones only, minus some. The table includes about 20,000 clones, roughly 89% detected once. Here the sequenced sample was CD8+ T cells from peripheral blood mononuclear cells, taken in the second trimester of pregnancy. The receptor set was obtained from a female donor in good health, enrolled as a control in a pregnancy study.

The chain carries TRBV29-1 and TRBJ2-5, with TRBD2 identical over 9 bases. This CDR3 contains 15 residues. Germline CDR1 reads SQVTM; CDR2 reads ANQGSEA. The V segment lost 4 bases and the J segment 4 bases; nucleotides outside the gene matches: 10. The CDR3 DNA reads TGCAGCGTTGGAGGTAGCGGGAGTAACGGAGAGACCCAGTACTTC. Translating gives CSVGGSGSNGETQYF. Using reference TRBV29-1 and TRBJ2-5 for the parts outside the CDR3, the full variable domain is SAVISQKPSRDICQRGTSLTIQCQVDSQVTMMFWYRQQPGQSLTLIATANQGSEATYESGFVIDKFPISRPNLTFSTLTVSNMSPEDSSIYLCSVGGSGSNGETQYFGPGTRLLVL.

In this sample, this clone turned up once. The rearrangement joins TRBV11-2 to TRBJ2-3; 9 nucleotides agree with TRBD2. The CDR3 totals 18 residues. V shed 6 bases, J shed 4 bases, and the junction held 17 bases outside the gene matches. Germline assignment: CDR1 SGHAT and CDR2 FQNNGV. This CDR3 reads CASSPYPWREGLADTQYF. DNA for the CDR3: TGTGCCAGCAGTCCGTATCCCTGGCGGGAGGGCCTGGCAGATACGCAGTATTTT. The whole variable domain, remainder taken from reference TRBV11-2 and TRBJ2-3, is EAGVAQSPRYKIIEKRQSVAFWCNPISGHATLYWYQQILGQGPKLLIQFQNNGVVDDSQLPKDRFSAERLKGVDSTLKIQPAKLEDSAVYLCASSPYPWREGLADTQYFGPGTRLTVL.

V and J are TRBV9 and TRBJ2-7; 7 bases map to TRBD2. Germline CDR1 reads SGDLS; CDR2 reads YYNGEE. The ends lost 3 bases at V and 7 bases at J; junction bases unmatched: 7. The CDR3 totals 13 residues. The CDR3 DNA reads TGTGCCAGCAGCGGGGGAGGGCCGAGAGAGCAGTACTTC. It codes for CASSGGGPREQYF.

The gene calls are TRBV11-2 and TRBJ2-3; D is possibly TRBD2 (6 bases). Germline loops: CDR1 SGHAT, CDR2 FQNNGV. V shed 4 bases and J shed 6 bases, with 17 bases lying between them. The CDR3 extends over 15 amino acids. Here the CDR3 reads CASSSGTLRSDTQYF. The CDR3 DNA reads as TGTGCCAGCAGCTCCGGGACTTTAAGGAGCGATACGCAGTATTTT.

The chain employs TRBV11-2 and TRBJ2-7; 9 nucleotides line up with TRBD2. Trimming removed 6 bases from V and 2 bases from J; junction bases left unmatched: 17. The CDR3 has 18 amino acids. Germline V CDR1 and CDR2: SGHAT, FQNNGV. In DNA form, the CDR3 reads TGTGCCAGCAGTCCGGGACTAGCCGGAGAGAGAAACACCTACGAGCAGTACTTC. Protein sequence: CASSPGLAGERNTYEQYF.

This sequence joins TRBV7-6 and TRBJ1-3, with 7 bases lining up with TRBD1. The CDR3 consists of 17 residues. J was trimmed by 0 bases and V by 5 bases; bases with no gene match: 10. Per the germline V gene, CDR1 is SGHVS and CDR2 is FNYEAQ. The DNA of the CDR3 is TGTGCCAGCAGCGACCCCCAACAGGGGAGCTCTGGAAACACCATATATTTT. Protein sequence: CASSDPQQGSSGNTIYF.

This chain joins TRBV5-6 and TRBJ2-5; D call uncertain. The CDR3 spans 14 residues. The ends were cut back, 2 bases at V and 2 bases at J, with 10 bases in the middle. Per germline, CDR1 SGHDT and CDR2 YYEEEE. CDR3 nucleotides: TGTGCCAGCAGCTTACAGCAGAGTCAAGAGACCCAGTACTTC. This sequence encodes CASSLQQSQETQYF.

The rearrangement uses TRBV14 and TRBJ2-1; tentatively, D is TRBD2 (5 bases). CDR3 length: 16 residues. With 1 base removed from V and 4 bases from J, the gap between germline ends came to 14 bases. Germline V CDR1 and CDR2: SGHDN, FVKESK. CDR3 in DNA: TGTGCCAGCAGCCAAGGTCCACTAGTCGAATACAATGAGCAGTTCTTC. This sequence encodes CASSQGPLVEYNEQFF.

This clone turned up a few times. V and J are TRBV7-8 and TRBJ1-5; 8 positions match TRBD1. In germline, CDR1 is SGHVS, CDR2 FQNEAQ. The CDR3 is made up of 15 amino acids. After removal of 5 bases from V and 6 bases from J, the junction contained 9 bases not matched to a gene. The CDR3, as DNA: TGTGCCAGCAGCCAGTCCAGGACAGGGTTTCAGCCCCAGCATTTT. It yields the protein CASSQSRTGFQPQHF.

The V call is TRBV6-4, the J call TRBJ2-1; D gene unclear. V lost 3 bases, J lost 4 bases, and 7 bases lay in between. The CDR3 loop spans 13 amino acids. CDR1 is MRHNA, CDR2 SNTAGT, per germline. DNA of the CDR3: TGTGCCAGCAGTGAGGAGAGTTACAATGAGCAGTTCTTC. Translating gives CASSEESYNEQFF.

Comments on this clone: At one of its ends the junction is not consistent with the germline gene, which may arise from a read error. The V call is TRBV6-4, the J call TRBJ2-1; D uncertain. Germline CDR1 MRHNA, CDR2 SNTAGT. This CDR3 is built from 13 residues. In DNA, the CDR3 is TGTGCCAGCAGTGTCGACTCCAACAATGAGCAGTTCTTC. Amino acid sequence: CASSVDSNNEQFF.

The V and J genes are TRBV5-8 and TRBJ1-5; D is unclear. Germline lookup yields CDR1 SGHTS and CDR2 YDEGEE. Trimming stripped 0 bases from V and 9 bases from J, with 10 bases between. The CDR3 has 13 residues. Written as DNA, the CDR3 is TGTGCCAGCAGCTTGGACACCCGTGGGCCCCAGCATTTT. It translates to CASSLDTRGPQHF. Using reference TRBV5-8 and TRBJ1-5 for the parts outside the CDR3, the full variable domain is EAGVTQSPTHLIKTRGQQATLRCSPISGHTSVYWYQQALGLGLQFLLWYDEGEERNRGNFPPRFSGRQFPNYSSELNVNALELEDSALYLCASSLDTRGPQHFGDGTRLSIL.

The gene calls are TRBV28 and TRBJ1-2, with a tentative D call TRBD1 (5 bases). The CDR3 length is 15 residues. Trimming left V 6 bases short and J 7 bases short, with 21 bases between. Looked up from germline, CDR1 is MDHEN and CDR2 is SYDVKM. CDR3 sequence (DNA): TGTGCCAGCAGCTATACTCAAGGGGTCCTCAGTGGCTACACCTTC. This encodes CASSYTQGVLSGYTF.

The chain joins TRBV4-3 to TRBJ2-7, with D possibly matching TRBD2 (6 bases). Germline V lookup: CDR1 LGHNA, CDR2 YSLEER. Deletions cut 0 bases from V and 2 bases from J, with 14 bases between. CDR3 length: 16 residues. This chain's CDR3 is CASSQDDSGYTYEQYF. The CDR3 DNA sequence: TGCGCCAGCAGCCAAGATGATAGCGGTTATACCTACGAGCAGTACTTC.

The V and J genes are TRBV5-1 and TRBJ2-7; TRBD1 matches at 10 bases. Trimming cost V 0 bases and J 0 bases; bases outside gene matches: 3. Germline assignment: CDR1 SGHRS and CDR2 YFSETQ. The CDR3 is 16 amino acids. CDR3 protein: CASSLATGGASYEQYF. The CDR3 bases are TGCGCCAGCAGCTTGGCGACAGGGGGCGCCTCCTACGAGCAGTACTTC.

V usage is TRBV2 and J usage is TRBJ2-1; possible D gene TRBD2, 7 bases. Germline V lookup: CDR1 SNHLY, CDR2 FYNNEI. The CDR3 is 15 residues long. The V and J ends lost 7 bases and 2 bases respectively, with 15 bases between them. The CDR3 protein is CASTGWGGPYNEQFF. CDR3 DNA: TGTGCCAGCACTGGGTGGGGGGGGCCCTACAATGAGCAGTTCTTC.

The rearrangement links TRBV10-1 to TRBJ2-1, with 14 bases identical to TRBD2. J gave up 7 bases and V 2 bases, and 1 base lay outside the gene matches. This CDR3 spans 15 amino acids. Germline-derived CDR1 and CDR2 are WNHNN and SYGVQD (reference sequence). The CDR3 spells CASSEGTSGGNEQFF. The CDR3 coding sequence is TGCGCCAGCAGTGAGGGGACTAGCGGGGGAAATGAGCAGTTCTTC.

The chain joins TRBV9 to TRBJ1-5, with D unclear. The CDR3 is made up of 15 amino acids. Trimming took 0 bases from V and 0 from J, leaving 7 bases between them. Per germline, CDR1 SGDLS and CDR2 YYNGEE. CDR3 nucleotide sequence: TGTGCCAGCAGCGTAGGAGGTTATAGCAATCAGCCCCAGCATTTT. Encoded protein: CASSVGGYSNQPQHF.

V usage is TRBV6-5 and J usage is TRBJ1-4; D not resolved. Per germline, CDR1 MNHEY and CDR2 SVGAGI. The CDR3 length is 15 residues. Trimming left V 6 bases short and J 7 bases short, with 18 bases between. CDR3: CASRQQLGSGEKLFF. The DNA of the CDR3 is TGTGCCAGCAGGCAACAGTTGGGGAGCGGTGAAAAACTGTTTTTT.

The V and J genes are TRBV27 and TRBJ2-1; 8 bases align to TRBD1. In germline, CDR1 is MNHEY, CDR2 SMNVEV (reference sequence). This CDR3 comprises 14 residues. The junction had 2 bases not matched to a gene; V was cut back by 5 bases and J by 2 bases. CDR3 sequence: CASSPGGTYNEQFF. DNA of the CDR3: TGTGCCAGCAGTCCAGGGGGCACCTACAATGAGCAGTTCTTC.